This T cell receptor beta chain originates from a study of OX40 agonist ivuxolimab in advanced cancers. Study overall: An agonistic human IgG2 monoclonal antibody against OX40 (CD134) was given. Treatment received earlier with anti-PD-1, anti-PD-L1 or anti-CTLA-4 agents was allowed, and over 35% had some.

V was pared by 2 bases and J by 0 bases, with 11 bases between. The CDR3 has 16 residues. Germline V gene data show CDR1 as MNHEY and CDR2 as SMNVEV (reference sequence). On this clone itself: Its antigen is still unknown.

Study-wide points: In the expanded peripheral T cells, antigen specificity was never determined.

The data were produced by immunoSEQ multiplex PCR, yet TCRdb's version contains in-frame clones alone and is incomplete. The sample comprises 35,000 to 40,000 clones, about four fifths of which are singletons, and over 7.5% rests with the top ten. The chain employs TRBV27 and TRBJ1-3; D unclear. Material: CD4+ or CD8+ T cells sorted from blood, obtained in a trial of the OX40 agonist ivuxolimab. The receptor was isolated from an adult with an advanced solid tumor such as melanoma, head and neck, liver or kidney cancer. CDR3 sequence: CASSLVRPLSGNTIYF. CDR3 DNA: TGTGCCAGCAGTTTAGTCCGTCCACTCTCTGGAAACACCATATATTTT.